This TCR beta chain was retrieved from a study of blood T cells in healthy people across ages. A second roughly 6 to 12 cycle PCR used barcoded and J-beta primers. TCRdb itself ran the 5' RACE reads through MiXCR, one entry per CDR3 protein. This table has about 1.7 million distinct CDR3 sequences, roughly 28% appearing once. The germline V gene encodes CDR1 MNHNS and CDR2 SASEGT. CDR3 length: 14 amino acids. V gave up 7 bases and J gave up 3 bases, with 16 bases separating them. Total RNA amounts of at least 6 micrograms were extracted per sample. This sequence joins TRBV6-1 and TRBJ2-7; possibly TRBD1 for D (6 bases). The sequencing input was blood. The clonotype originates from a young woman in good health. CDR3 sequence: CASIPGTSIYEQYF. In DNA, the CDR3 is TGTGCCAGCATCCCTGGGACATCGATCTACGAGCAGTACTTC.